This TCR beta chain was recovered during a study of blood T cell repertoires in COVID-19. J lost 8 bases, V lost 6 bases, and 6 bases had no gene match. CDR3 length: 13 residues. CDR1 and CDR2 (germline): SNHLY, FYNNEI. Enrolled through a virtual design, the participants were between 18 and 89 years of age and came from about two dozen US areas. TCRdb's table, derived via immunoSEQ multiplex PCR, lists solely in-frame clones and lacks some. The repertoire holds approximately 160,000 clones, with around four fifths as singletons. The rearrangement joins TRBV2 to TRBJ1-2; 10 nucleotides match TRBD1. The clonotype was recovered from a man in his fifties who had recovered from COVID-19. Sequencing was performed on PBMCs or T cells enriched from blood (not recorded which). This chain's CDR3 is CASRAGTGVGYTF. The CDR3 nucleotides read TGTGCCAGCAGGGCCGGGACAGGGGTCGGCTACACCTTC. The full variable domain, its missing parts supplied by reference TRBV2 and TRBJ1-2, is EPEVTQTPSHQVTQMGQEVILRCVPISNHLYFYWYRQILGQKVEFLVSFYNNEISEKSEIFDDQFSVERPDGSNFTLKIRSTKLEDSAMYFCASRAGTGVGYTFGSGTRLTVV.